A selection of T cell receptor beta chains follows, all from one sample in a study of radiation and T cells in renal cell carcinoma. Sequencing used immunoSEQ multiplex PCR; TCRdb keeps in-frame clones, though not all of them. Of some 150,000 clones in the sample, about 91% are singletons; the top ten hold approximately 13%. Sequenced material: blood, taken from a patient whose treatment included radiotherapy and nephrectomy. Source of these receptors: a woman aged 45-65 years with renal cell carcinoma. CDR3s include the opening cysteine and the closing phenylalanine or tryptophan. Each record gives: CDR3 protein, CDR3 DNA, clone size, J gene, CDR3 length, V gene, D gene. A D gene is named only where the DNA matches it firmly. The size field is filled for only some rows; it gives once, few, many or a size class.

CASSIRQGRQYGNQPQHF TGTGCCAGTAGTATTCGACAGGGCCGCCAGTATGGCAATCAGCCCCAGCATTTT NA TRBJ1-5 18 TRBV19 TRBD1
CATSRQGTGNEKLFF TGTGCCACCAGCAGGCAGGGGACAGGGAATGAAAAACTGTTTTTT NA TRBJ1-4 15 TRBV15 TRBD1
CASSLVGKETQYF TGTGCCAGCAGCTTAGTCGGGAAAGAGACCCAGTACTTC NA TRBJ2-5 13 TRBV5-6 NA
CASSYSIFRTNEKLFF TGTGCCAGCAGTTACTCCATTTTTCGGACGAATGAAAAACTGTTTTTT NA TRBJ1-4 16 TRBV6-5 NA
CASTYGFSYGYTF TGTGCCAGCACCTACGGATTCTCCTATGGCTACACCTTC NA TRBJ1-2 13 TRBV5-4 NA
CASSTGVVKTQYF TGTGCCAGCAGTACTGGGGTGGTAAAGACCCAGTACTTC NA TRBJ2-5 13 TRBV2 NA
CASSLPVEPFQQYF TGTGCCAGCAGCTTACCAGTTGAACCCTTCCAGCAGTACTTC NA TRBJ2-7 14 TRBV7-2 NA
CASSLSGTHKETQYF TGCGCCAGCAGCTTATCCGGGACCCACAAAGAGACCCAGTACTTC NA TRBJ2-5 15 TRBV5-1 NA
CAWSVWSSGGDEQFF TGTGCCTGGAGTGTATGGTCTAGCGGGGGGGATGAGCAGTTCTTC NA TRBJ2-1 15 TRBV30 TRBD2
CASSAQAGRGNTIYF TGTGCCAGCAGTGCACAGGCGGGCAGAGGAAACACCATATATTTT once TRBJ1-3 15 TRBV2 NA
CASSPDREDTQYF TGTGCCAGTAGTCCCGACAGGGAAGATACGCAGTATTTT NA TRBJ2-3 13 TRBV19 TRBD1
CASSPQWEVDSYNEQFF TGCGCCAGCAGCCCCCAGTGGGAGGTCGACTCCTACAATGAGCAGTTCTTC NA TRBJ2-1 17 TRBV5-1 NA
CASSTGTMNTGELFF TGTGCCAGTAGTACCGGGACAATGAACACCGGGGAGCTGTTTTTT NA TRBJ2-2 15 TRBV19 NA
CASSFLPGNTIYF TGTGCCAGCAGCTTCCTACCTGGAAACACCATATATTTT NA TRBJ1-3 13 TRBV7-2 NA
CASSPGERFGYTF TGCGCCAGCAGCCCAGGCGAGAGGTTCGGCTACACCTTC once TRBJ1-2 13 TRBV4-3 NA
CASSLARYGNTIYF TGTGCCAGCAGCTTAGCGAGATACGGAAACACCATATATTTT once TRBJ1-3 14 TRBV7-2 NA
CASSPGTGGTGGYTF TGTGCCAGCAGCCCGGGGACAGGGGGTACCGGTGGCTACACCTTC NA TRBJ1-2 15 TRBV7-2 TRBD1
CASSASGTGDYGYTF TGTGCCAGCAGCGCATCCGGGACAGGGGACTATGGCTACACCTTC NA TRBJ1-2 15 TRBV7-9 TRBD1
CASSNAPGAEAFF TGTGCCAGCAGCAACGCCCCGGGGGCTGAAGCTTTCTTT NA TRBJ1-1 13 TRBV7-3 NA
CASSPPLGDALGSYEQYF TGTGCCAGCTCACCACCGCTAGGGGACGCCCTGGGCTCCTACGAGCAGTACTTC NA TRBJ2-7 18 TRBV18 NA
CASSPRTAFQETQYF TGTGCCAGCAGCCCCCGGACAGCGTTCCAAGAGACCCAGTACTTC NA TRBJ2-5 15 TRBV7-9 NA
CASSQMAISDEQFF TGCGCCAGCAGCCAAATGGCTATAAGTGATGAGCAGTTCTTC once TRBJ2-1 14 TRBV4-3 NA
CASSRTSGGETGELFF TGCGCCAGCAGTAGGACTAGCGGGGGAGAAACCGGGGAGCTGTTTTTT NA TRBJ2-2 16 TRBV5-1 TRBD2
CASTPGGDYGYTF TGCGCCAGCACCCCCGGGGGGGACTATGGCTACACCTTC NA TRBJ1-2 13 TRBV5-1 NA
CASSVVIAGGTDTQYF TGTGCCAGCAGCGTAGTAATAGCGGGGGGCACAGATACGCAGTATTTT once TRBJ2-3 16 TRBV9 TRBD2
CASSASTSGPFKQYF TGTGCCAGCAGCGCCTCGACTAGCGGCCCGTTCAAGCAGTACTTC NA TRBJ2-7 15 TRBV9 TRBD2
CASSELVTVDYEQYF TGTGCCAGCAGTGAACTGGTGACAGTTGACTACGAGCAGTACTTC NA TRBJ2-7 15 TRBV6-1 NA
CASSFSTLRDEAFF TGTGCCAGCAGCTTCAGTACATTGAGGGATGAAGCTTTCTTT few TRBJ1-1 14 TRBV13 NA
CAWMFSGSYEQYF TGTGCCTGGATGTTTAGCGGATCCTACGAGCAGTACTTC NA TRBJ2-7 13 TRBV30 NA
CASSPQGWNQPQHF TGTGCCAGCTCACCACAGGGTTGGAATCAGCCCCAGCATTTT NA TRBJ1-5 14 TRBV18 NA
CASSRTGPNEQFF TGCGCCAGCAGTAGGACTGGGCCTAATGAGCAGTTCTTC NA TRBJ2-1 13 TRBV10-2 NA
CASSLKGQEPYEQYF TGTGCCAGCAGCTTAAAAGGGCAGGAGCCCTACGAGCAGTACTTC NA TRBJ2-7 15 TRBV7-3 NA
CASSLMGGNEQFF TGTGCCAGCAGCTTAATGGGCGGGAATGAGCAGTTCTTC NA TRBJ2-1 13 TRBV7-6 NA
CASRGRDGGNQPQHF TGTGCCAGTAGGGGCAGGGACGGAGGCAATCAGCCCCAGCATTTT NA TRBJ1-5 15 TRBV19 NA
CASSQSSGSETQYF TGTGCCAGCAGCCAGTCCTCGGGGTCAGAGACCCAGTACTTC NA TRBJ2-5 14 TRBV7-9 NA